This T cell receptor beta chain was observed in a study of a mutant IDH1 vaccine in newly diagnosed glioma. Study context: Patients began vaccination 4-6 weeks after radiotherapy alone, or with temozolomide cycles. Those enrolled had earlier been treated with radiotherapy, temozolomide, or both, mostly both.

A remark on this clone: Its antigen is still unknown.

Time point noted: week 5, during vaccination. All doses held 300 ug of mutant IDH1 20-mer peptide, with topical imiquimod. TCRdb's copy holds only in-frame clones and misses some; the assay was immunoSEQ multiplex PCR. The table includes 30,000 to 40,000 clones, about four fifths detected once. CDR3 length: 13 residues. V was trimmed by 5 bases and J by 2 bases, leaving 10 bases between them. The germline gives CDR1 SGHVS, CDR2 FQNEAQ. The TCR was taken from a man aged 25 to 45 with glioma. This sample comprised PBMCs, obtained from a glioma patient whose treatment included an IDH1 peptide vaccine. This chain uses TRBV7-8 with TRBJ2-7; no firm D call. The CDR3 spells CASSLSKTYEQYF. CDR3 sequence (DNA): TGTGCCAGCAGCCTCAGTAAAACCTACGAGCAGTACTTC.